This T cell receptor (beta chain) is drawn from a study of cytomegalovirus exposure and HLA in healthy donors. Study-wide background: Prior work identified around 120 million unique TCR beta sequences in some 180 million T cells. Study-wide points: Later analysis revealed greater clonal expansion in HLA-associated TCR beta chains than in equally common others. One later analysis reportedly identified an Asian-associated ancestry cluster that showed fewer N-insertions than the approximately 670-donor mean.

Use of 60 Vbeta and 13 Jbeta primers characterized the PCR. Clones were sequenced by immunoSEQ multiplex PCR, and TCRdb holds only the in-frame ones, with some missing. The sample carries about 43,000 clones, approximately 80% recorded once. A remark on this clone: Antigen: not known.

The germline V gene encodes CDR1 ENHRY and CDR2 SYGVKD. This CDR3 has 15 residues. Losses at the gene ends were 4 bases for V and 3 bases for J; bases not matched to a gene: 7. The sequence came from a young man in good health and CMV-seronegative. The chain has TRBV10-3 and TRBJ2-5; 8 nucleotides line up with TRBD2. Sequencing input: PBMCs. The CDR3 DNA reads as TGTGCCATCAGTGGGGGCTGGCGGGAGGAAGAGACCCAGTACTTC. Its protein product is CAISGGWREEETQYF.